Following are 15 T cell receptor beta chains from one sample sequenced in a study of blood T cell repertoires in COVID-19. TCRdb's table, derived via immunoSEQ multiplex PCR, lists solely in-frame clones and lacks some. The profile shows 390,000 or so clones, roughly 90% of them singletons. Sequencing was done on a sample of peripheral blood. The origin of the receptors is a woman aged 25-40 years with COVID-19, enrolled during active disease.

The chain recombines TRBV10-3 with TRBJ2-4; 9 bases align to TRBD1. The CDR3 is 17 amino acids. The ends lost 0 bases at V and 6 bases at J; junction bases unmatched: 9. Germline V CDR1 and CDR2: ENHRY, SYGVKD. The CDR3 loop is CAISESLSGTGLNIQYF. The CDR3 DNA sequence: TGTGCCATCAGTGAGTCCCTCTCCGGGACAGGGCTAAACATTCAGTACTTC.

This chain links TRBV10-3 with TRBJ2-1, with 10 bases aligning to TRBD1. Germline V gene lookup returns CDR1 ENHRY and CDR2 SYGVKD. J was trimmed by 10 bases and V by 10 bases; bases with no gene match: 7. The CDR3 contains 12 residues. CDR3 region: CASVDRGQEQFF. The CDR3, as DNA: TGTGCCAGCGTCGACAGGGGGCAGGAGCAGTTCTTC.

The rearrangement joins TRBV11-2 to TRBJ2-1; 8 bases match TRBD1. The ends lost 5 bases at V and 6 bases at J; junction bases unmatched: 9. The length of the CDR3 is 15 residues. Germline lookup yields CDR1 SGHAT and CDR2 FQNNGV. The CDR3 nucleotides are TGTGCCAGCAGCGGCCCGGGACAGGATCGCAATGAGCAGTTCTTC. It encodes CASSGPGQDRNEQFF.

The chain couples TRBV4-1 to TRBJ2-5; TRBD2 matches at 8 bases. Germline CDR1 MGHRA, CDR2 YSYEKL. Losses at the gene ends were 4 bases for V and 4 bases for J; bases not matched to a gene: 8. CDR3 length: 15 amino acids. The CDR3 DNA sequence: TGCGCCAGCAGCCCGTCTCGGGGGGGCCGAGAGACCCAGTACTTC. Translation: CASSPSRGGRETQYF.

This chain links TRBV4-1 with TRBJ2-7; TRBD2 agrees at 13 bases. Germline lookup yields CDR1 MGHRA and CDR2 YSYEKL. The trim removed 2 bases at V and 3 bases at J, leaving 4 bases unmatched. The CDR3 extends over 16 amino acids. The CDR3 nucleotides are TGCGCCAGCAGCCAAACCGGACTAGCGGGGGACTACGAGCAGTACTTC. This translates into CASSQTGLAGDYEQYF.

The chain uses TRBV5-6 and TRBJ2-1; 7 nucleotides agree with TRBD1. With 7 bases clipped from V and 4 bases from J, the junction kept 5 bases outside the gene matches. CDR1 is SGHDT, CDR2 YYEEEE, per germline. The CDR3 has 13 residues. The CDR3 spells CASDYRGYNEQFF. CDR3 DNA sequence: TGTGCCAGCGACTACAGGGGATACAATGAGCAGTTCTTC.

V is TRBV5-4 and J is TRBJ2-1, with 11 bases fitting TRBD2. Unmatched junction bases numbered 4, after V lost 4 bases and J lost 4 bases. This CDR3 has 15 residues. CDR1 is SGHNT and CDR2 is YYREEE in the germline V gene (reference sequence). Written as DNA, the CDR3 is TGTGCCAGCAGCGGGACTAGCGGAGGATACAATGAGCAGTTCTTC. As protein: CASSGTSGGYNEQFF.

The rearrangement links TRBV3-1 (or the pseudogene TRBV3-2) to TRBJ1-2, with D possibly TRBD1 on 6 matching bases. This CDR3 has 14 residues. Between the trimmed V and J ends, which lost 1 base and 6 bases, there was a span of 12 bases. Looked up from germline, CDR1 is LGHDT and CDR2 is YNNKEL (reference sequence). The CDR3 is CASSQVGGAHGYTF. The CDR3 DNA is TGTGCCAGCAGCCAAGTCGGGGGGGCCCATGGCTACACCTTC.

The V and J genes are TRBV11-2 and TRBJ2-7; 10 bases align to TRBD1. Germline lookup yields CDR1 SGHAT and CDR2 FQNNGV. The ends lost 5 bases at V and 4 bases at J; junction bases unmatched: 11. This CDR3 has 16 residues. DNA of the CDR3: TGTGCCAGCAGCCCATCTTGGACAGGGGGGCCGTACGAGCAGTACTTC. Translating gives CASSPSWTGGPYEQYF.

The chain joins TRBV11-3 to TRBJ2-2; a weak D match, TRBD2 (5 bases). V lost 1 base to trimming and J lost 5 bases, with 5 bases between them. The CDR3 runs 13 residues. Per germline, CDR1 SGHNT and CDR2 YENEEA. CDR3 nucleotide sequence: TGTGCCAGCAGCTTAGGGGAGACCGGGGAGCTGTTTTTT. The encoded protein is CASSLGETGELFF.

The chain carries TRBV24-1 and TRBJ2-1; TRBD1 matches at 9 bases. V gave up 4 bases and J gave up 4 bases; unmatched junction bases: 10. Looked up from germline, CDR1 is KGHDR and CDR2 is SFDVKD. This CDR3 has 17 residues. CDR3 DNA: TGTGCCACCAGTGACCAGACCGGGACAGGGACATACAATGAGCAGTTCTTC. Encoded protein: CATSDQTGTGTYNEQFF.

The DNA for the CDR3 is TGTGCCAGTAGCGAAAGCGGGGGCAGTAGCTACGAGCAGTACTTC. Its translation: CASSESGGSSYEQYF. The chain has TRBV19 and TRBJ2-7; the match to TRBD2 covers 8 bases. V trimming: 6 bases; J trimming: 3 bases; junction bases outside the gene matches: 10. The CDR3 is 15 amino acids. The germline V gene has CDR1 LNHDA and CDR2 SQIVND (reference sequence).

The gene calls are TRBV27 and TRBJ2-5; 7 bases align to TRBD2. Germline V gene data show CDR1 as MNHEY and CDR2 as SMNVEV (reference sequence). The V segment lost 6 bases and the J segment 5 bases; nucleotides outside the gene matches: 15. This CDR3 has 16 amino acids. The CDR3 DNA follows: TGTGCCAGCAGCCGCACCTTCGCGGGGGTACGGGAGACCCAGTACTTC. Translating gives CASSRTFAGVRETQYF.

The chain carries TRBV28 and TRBJ1-4, with a weak D call TRBD1 (5 bases). V lost 5 bases to trimming and J lost 4 bases, with 8 bases between them. Per the germline V gene, CDR1 is MDHEN and CDR2 is SYDVKM. The CDR3 sequence is 13 residues long. The CDR3 DNA reads as TGTGCCAGCAGTCGGACAATTAATGAAAAACTGTTTTTT. Its translation: CASSRTINEKLFF.

This clone was detected a few times. The V call is TRBV7-9, the J call TRBJ2-3; no clear D. The CDR3 sequence is 14 residues long. Germline CDR1 and CDR2: SEHNR and FQNEAQ (reference sequence). V was pared by 5 bases and J by 1 base, with 10 bases between. The CDR3 region has the DNA TGTGCCAGCAGCCCCCTTGTCGGCACAGATACGCAGTATTTT. Its translation: CASSPLVGTDTQYF.